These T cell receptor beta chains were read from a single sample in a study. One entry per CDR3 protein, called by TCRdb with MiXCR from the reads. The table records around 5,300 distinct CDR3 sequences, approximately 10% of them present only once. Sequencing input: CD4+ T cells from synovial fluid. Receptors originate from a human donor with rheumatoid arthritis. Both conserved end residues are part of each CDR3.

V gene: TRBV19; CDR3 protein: CASSLGQMAYGYTF
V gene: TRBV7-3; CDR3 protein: CASSAASGDSYNEQFF
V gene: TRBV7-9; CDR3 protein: CASLRGSMGNEQFF
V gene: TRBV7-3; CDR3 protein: CASSLVWATNTEAFF
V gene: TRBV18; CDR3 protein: CASSPNVGASSYEQYF
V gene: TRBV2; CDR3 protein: CASTELPSSYEQYF
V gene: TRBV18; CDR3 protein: CASSPPGQGRYEQYF
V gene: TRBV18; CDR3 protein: CASSPKQTGTGELFF
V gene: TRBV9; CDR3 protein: CASNPSGTAMETQYF
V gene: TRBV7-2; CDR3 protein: CASSALAGVTDTQYF
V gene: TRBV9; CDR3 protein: CASSVAGQNNEQFF
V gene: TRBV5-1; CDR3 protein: CASSLAANSYEQYF
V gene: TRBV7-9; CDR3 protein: CASSPSQAGPYEQYF
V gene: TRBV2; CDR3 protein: CASTVGTSSYNEQFF
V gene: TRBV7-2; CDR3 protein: CASSLGVLRGYTF
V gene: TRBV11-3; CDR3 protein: CASSLDSGLSTDIQETQYF
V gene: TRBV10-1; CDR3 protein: CASRAFTNTEAFF
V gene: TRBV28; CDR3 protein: CASSSTGQFGYSGNTIYF
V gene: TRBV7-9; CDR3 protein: CASSYSGKADTQYF
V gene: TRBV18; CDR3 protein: CASSPTGDEQYF
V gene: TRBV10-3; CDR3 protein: CAIRAQGTEAFF
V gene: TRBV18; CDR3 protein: CASSRGATDGQPQHF
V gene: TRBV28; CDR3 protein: CASSPSGNYGYTF
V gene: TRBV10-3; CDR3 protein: CAISEGQGREQYF
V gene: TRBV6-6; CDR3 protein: CASSQTGYVDGYTF
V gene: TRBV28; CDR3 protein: CASSLGTAADTQYF
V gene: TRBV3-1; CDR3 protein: CASSQDLTSYGYTF
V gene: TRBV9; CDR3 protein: CASSAGYTGELFF
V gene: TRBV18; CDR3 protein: CASSQNSGSSYEQYF
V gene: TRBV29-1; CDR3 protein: CSVEPTRPSGDNEQFF
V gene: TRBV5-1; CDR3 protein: CASSLGTTGGDEQFF